This TCR beta chain appears in the sequencing data of a study of cytomegalovirus exposure and HLA in healthy donors. In the study overall: Around 89 million unique TCRs from HLA-typed donors made up an early data release.

Study-level results: Among the sequence variants, a highly shared cluster was likely an artifact of sequencing. Some V segments, TRBV6-2 and TRBV6-3 among them, were indistinguishable and were therefore excluded.

Concerning this clone itself: Its specificity is not known. One end of the junction is discordant with germline, which a read error may explain.

Each donor was nominally healthy when sampled (though unrecorded immune exposures were likely). The PCR had 60 Vbeta and 13 Jbeta primers. This table comes from immunoSEQ multiplex PCR, and its TCRdb copy is limited to in-frame clones, with some not included. The sample contains 30,000 to 40,000 clones, around 40% of which appear only once. The CDR3 length is 14 residues. Germline V lookup: CDR1 MNHEY, CDR2 SVGAGI. The clonotype was recovered from a woman in her fifties or sixties in good health and CMV-seronegative. The sequenced material came from PBMCs. The chain has TRBV6-5 and TRBJ2-5; 7 bases are shared with TRBD2. This chain's CDR3 is CASSYRASGQTLDF. The CDR3 nucleotides are TGTGCCAGCAGTTATAGGGCTAGCGGTCAGACCCTGGACTTC.